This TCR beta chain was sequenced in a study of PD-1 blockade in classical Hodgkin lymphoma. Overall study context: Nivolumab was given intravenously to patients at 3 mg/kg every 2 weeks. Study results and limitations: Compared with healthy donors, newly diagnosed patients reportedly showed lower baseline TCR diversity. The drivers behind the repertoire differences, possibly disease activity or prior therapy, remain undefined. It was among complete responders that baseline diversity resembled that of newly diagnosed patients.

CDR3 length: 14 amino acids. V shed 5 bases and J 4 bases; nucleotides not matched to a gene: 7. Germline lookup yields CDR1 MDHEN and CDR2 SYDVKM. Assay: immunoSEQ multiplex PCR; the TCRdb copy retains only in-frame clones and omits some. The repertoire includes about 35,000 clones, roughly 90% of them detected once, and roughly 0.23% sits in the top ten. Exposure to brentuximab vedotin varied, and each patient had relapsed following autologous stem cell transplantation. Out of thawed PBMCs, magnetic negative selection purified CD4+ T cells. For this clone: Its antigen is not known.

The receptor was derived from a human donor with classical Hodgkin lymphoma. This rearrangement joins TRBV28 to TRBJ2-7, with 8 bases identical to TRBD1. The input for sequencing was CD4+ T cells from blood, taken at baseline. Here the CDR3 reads CASSMDRVLYEQYF. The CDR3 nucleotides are TGTGCCAGCAGTATGGACAGGGTTCTATACGAGCAGTACTTC.